This is a list of T cell receptor beta chains from one sample in a study of T cell clones after liver transplantation. Repertoires were generated with immunoSEQ multiplex PCR, while TCRdb's copy carries only in-frame clones and drops some. Found here are 50,000 or so clones, 70% to 90% of them singletons; the top ten hold roughly an eighth. Sequenced here: CD8+ T cells from blood, sampled 12 months after liver transplant. The receptors derive from a human patient who received a liver transplant. Some T cells may originate from the graft donor. Both conserved end residues are part of each CDR3. Each record gives: J gene, V gene, D gene, clone size, CDR3 length, CDR3 protein, CDR3 DNA. D genes are given only for firm matches. Rows give clone size only sometimes, using once, few, many, or a class for an expanded clone.

J: TRBJ2-1; V: TRBV9; D: NA; size: NA; length: 14; CDR3: CASSVGGFTYEQFF; DNA: TGTGCCAGCAGCGTTGGGGGGTTTACGTATGAGCAGTTCTTC
J: TRBJ1-1; V: TRBV4-3; D: NA; size: NA; length: 15; CDR3: CASSQVGGGLYEAFF; DNA: TGCGCCAGCAGCCAAGTGGGGGGGGGACTTTATGAAGCTTTCTTT
J: TRBJ1-1; V: TRBV7-9; D: TRBD1; size: NA; length: 16; CDR3: CASSLVGRGRGTEAFF; DNA: TGTGCCAGCAGCTTAGTCGGCAGGGGGCGCGGCACTGAAGCTTTCTTT
J: TRBJ2-7; V: TRBV7-9; D: NA; size: NA; length: 12; CDR3: CASGTIPGEQYF; DNA: TGTGCCAGCGGCACTATACCCGGGGAGCAGTACTTC
J: TRBJ2-3; V: TRBV5-4; D: TRBD1; size: NA; length: 15; CDR3: CASSPGQGGTDTQYF; DNA: TGTGCCAGCAGCCCCGGACAGGGCGGCACAGATACGCAGTATTTT
J: TRBJ1-5; V: TRBV27; D: NA; size: once; length: 13; CDR3: CASSAGGIQPQHF; DNA: TGTGCCAGCTCCGCGGGGGGTATTCAGCCCCAGCATTTT
J: TRBJ1-2; V: TRBV7-9; D: TRBD1; size: NA; length: 15; CDR3: CASSYGQGAQGGYTF; DNA: TGTGCCAGCAGCTACGGACAGGGGGCGCAGGGAGGCTACACCTTC
J: TRBJ2-2; V: TRBV28; D: TRBD2; size: NA; length: 14; CDR3: CASSHGLVSGELFF; DNA: TGTGCCAGCAGCCACGGACTAGTGTCCGGGGAGCTGTTTTTT
J: TRBJ2-2; V: TRBV4-1; D: NA; size: NA; length: 15; CDR3: CASSHAGGLTGELFF; DNA: TGCGCCAGCAGCCACGCAGGGGGGTTGACCGGGGAGCTGTTTTTT
J: TRBJ2-7; V: TRBV4-1; D: NA; size: NA; length: 14; CDR3: CASSQVGGLYEQYF; DNA: TGCGCCAGCAGCCAAGTCGGAGGGCTCTACGAGCAGTACTTC
J: TRBJ2-7; V: TRBV28; D: NA; size: NA; length: 15; CDR3: CASSPRARYSYEQYF; DNA: TGTGCCAGCAGTCCCCGGGCGCGTTACTCCTACGAGCAGTACTTC
J: TRBJ2-3; V: TRBV5-1; D: TRBD2; size: NA; length: 19; CDR3: CASSLALAGGPYGTDTQYF; DNA: TGCGCCAGCAGCTTAGCCCTAGCGGGAGGCCCTTATGGCACAGATACGCAGTATTTT
J: TRBJ2-5; V: TRBV15; D: NA; size: NA; length: 16; CDR3: CATSARVKSRQETQYF; DNA: TGTGCCACCAGCGCCAGGGTAAAGAGTCGCCAAGAGACCCAGTACTTC